This TCR beta chain was profiled in a study of blood T cell repertoires in COVID-19 (TCRdb year 2020). Study-level background: The collaborator samples originated in the United States, Italy and Spain and spanned the acute and convalescent phases of COVID-19. Where available, HLA class I and class II types were taken from metadata supplied by the sample provider and were not determined by assay-based typing. Deeply sampled blood TCRbeta repertoires from subjects exposed to, actively infected with, or recovered from COVID-19 were included in the dataset. The repertoires were released in a freely available public database meant as a resource for research on the immune response to SARS-CoV-2. The samples were drawn from the first 160 participants of the ongoing ImmuneRACE study and from 1,254 subjects provided by 6 global collaborators. The sample metadata nearly always contained a de-identified subject ID, COVID-19 status, age in years and sex. The material from the prospective study consisted of cDNA or gDNA derived from T cells, B-cell-depleted T cells, or PBMCs. Paper-wide results and their limitations: How much clinical and demographic metadata was included differed by source and by participant, and the metadata was provided uncurated.

A second Seattle source provided samples from volunteer blood donors who had recovered from COVID-19. Collaborating institutions collected whole blood in K2EDTA tubes following their own protocols. For TCRbeta analysis, collaborators shipped samples in one of three forms: frozen whole blood, isolated PBMCs, or DNA extracted from either of those sample types. Points on this clone: The specificity of this receptor is unknown. No much larger clone is present one base from it, and per-base qualities are unavailable.

The immunoSEQ Assay, a bias-controlled multiplex PCR, was used to amplify TCRbeta CDR3 regions from genomic DNA. Under the source paper's analysis protocol: Within the assay, amplification of reference gene primers was used to estimate how many nucleated cells each sample contained. To quantify the absolute abundance of each unique TCRbeta CDR3 rearrangement, sequence reads were collapsed and filtered. For each sample, productive Simpson clonality was calculated by taking the square root of Simpson's diversity index across productive rearrangements. Sourced from immuneACCESS, this table was stored by TCRdb with only in-frame sequences that have V and J called. A share of the clones is absent; for the studies checked, an unresolved V gene accounts for under half, and the remainder has no known explanation. V, J and clone size were drawn from that table, and D and trimming were deduced from the DNA. Across this sample there are approximately 220,000 clones, with approximately 83% seen only once. The biggest ten clones account for roughly 3% of the sample.

CDR1 and CDR2, per the germline V gene, are SGHDT and YYEEEE. The junction carries 7 bases between V and J, which are trimmed by 0 bases and 4 bases respectively. The CDR3 sequence holds 13 residues, the cysteine and phenylalanine included. CDR3 DNA is the only sequence kept; it has 39 bases, read in frame from the first base. The specimen was peripheral blood. The chain is assembled from TRBV5-6 and TRBJ1-2, with the D segment identity uncertain. The clonotype originates from a woman aged 30 to 39 who had recovered from COVID-19. CDR3 loop: CASSLDVGYGYTF. The DNA reads TGTGCCAGCAGCTTGGATGTCGGCTATGGCTACACCTTC. Supplemented by the reference TRBV5-6 and TRBJ1-2 proteins around the CDR3, the complete variable domain is DAGVTQSPTHLIKTRGQQVTLRCSPKSGHDTVSWYQQALGQGPQFIFQYYEEEERQRGNFPDRFSGHQFPNYSSELNVNALLLGDSALYLCASSLDVGYGYTFGSGTRLTVV.